One sample yielded the 2 T cell receptor beta chains listed below, sequenced in a study of T cell responses to AZD1222 COVID-19 vaccine. TCRdb's table, derived via immunoSEQ multiplex PCR, lists solely in-frame clones and lacks some. The sample lists under 100,000 clones, around 90% occurring once. The sample was peripheral blood, taken on day 0 of AZD1222 vaccination. The origin of the receptors is an adult in good health.

The chain recombines TRBV5-6 with TRBJ2-7; possibly TRBD1 or TRBD2 for D (5 bases each). Trimming shortened V by 2 bases and J by 6 bases, and 18 bases separated the two germline ends. The CDR3 is 15 residues long. Germline CDR1 and CDR2: SGHDT and YYEEEE. For the CDR3, the DNA is TGTGCCAGCAGCTTTGGGACCCCTCGACGTGGCGAGCAGTACTTC. Translated: CASSFGTPRRGEQYF. The full variable domain, in which reference TRBV5-6 and TRBJ2-7 provide the parts outside the CDR3, is DAGVTQSPTHLIKTRGQQVTLRCSPKSGHDTVSWYQQALGQGPQFIFQYYEEEERQRGNFPDRFSGHQFPNYSSELNVNALLLGDSALYLCASSFGTPRRGEQYFGPGTRLTVT.

The V gene is TRBV6-5, the J gene TRBJ1-1; D unresolved. The ends were cut back, 8 bases at V and 1 base at J, with 17 bases in the middle. The CDR3 has 15 amino acids. In germline, CDR1 is MNHEY, CDR2 SVGAGI. The CDR3 spells CASAPRAAENTEAFF. The CDR3 nucleotides are TGTGCCAGCGCCCCACGCGCGGCAGAGAACACTGAAGCTTTCTTT.